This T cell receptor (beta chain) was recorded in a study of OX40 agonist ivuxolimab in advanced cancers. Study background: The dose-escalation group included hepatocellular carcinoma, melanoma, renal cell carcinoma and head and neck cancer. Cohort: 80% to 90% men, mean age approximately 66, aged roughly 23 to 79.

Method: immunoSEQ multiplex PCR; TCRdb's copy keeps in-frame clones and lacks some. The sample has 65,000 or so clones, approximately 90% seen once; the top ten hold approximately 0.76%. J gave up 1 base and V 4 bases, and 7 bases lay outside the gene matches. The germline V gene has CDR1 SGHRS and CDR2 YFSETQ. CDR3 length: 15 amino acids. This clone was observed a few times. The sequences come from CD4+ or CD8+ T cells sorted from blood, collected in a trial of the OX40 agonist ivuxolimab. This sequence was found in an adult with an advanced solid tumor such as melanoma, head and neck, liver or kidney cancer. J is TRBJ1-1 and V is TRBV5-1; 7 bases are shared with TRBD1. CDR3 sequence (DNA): TGCGCCAGCAGCAAAGACCGGGACAGGAACACTGAAGCTTTCTTT. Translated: CASSKDRDRNTEAFF. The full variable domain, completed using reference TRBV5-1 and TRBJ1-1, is KAGVTQTPRYLIKTRGQQVTLSCSPISGHRSVSWYQQTPGQGLQFLFEYFSETQRNKGNFPGRFSGRQFSNSRSEMNVSTLELGDSALYLCASSKDRDRNTEAFFGQGTRLTVV.